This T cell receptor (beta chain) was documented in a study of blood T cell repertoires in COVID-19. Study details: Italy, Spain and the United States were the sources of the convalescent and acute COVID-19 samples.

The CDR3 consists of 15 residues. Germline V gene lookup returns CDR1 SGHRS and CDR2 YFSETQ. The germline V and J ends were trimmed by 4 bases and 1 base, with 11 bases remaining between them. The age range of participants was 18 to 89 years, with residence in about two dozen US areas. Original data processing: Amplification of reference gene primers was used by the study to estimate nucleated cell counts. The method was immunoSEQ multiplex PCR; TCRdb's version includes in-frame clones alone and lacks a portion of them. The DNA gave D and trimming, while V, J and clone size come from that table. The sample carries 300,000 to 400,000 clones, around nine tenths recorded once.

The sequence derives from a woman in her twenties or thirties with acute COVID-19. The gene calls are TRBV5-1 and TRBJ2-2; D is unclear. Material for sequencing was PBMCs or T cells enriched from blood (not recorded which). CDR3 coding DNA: TGCGCCAGCAGCCTAATGACACGGAACACCGGGGAGCTGTTTTTT. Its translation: CASSLMTRNTGELFF.